These 10 T cell receptor beta chains came from one sample sequenced in a study of graft-versus-host responses after intestinal transplantation. Some clones are missing from TCRdb's copy, which holds only in-frame ones; the method was immunoSEQ multiplex PCR. The sample holds some 90,000 clones, approximately 90% seen once. Their specific antigens are unknown. Sample: unstimulated CD8+ T cells sorted from spleen or lymph node cells, taken before transplant. The receptor set was obtained from a human donor who was the organ donor for an intestinal transplant.

The V call is TRBV4-3, the J call TRBJ2-3; no definite D call. V was cut by 0 bases and J by 1 base, with 8 bases left in between. CDR1 and CDR2 (germline): LGHNA, YSLEER. The CDR3 is 15 amino acids. CDR3 sequence: CASSQDPQGTDTQYF. DNA for the CDR3: TGCGCCAGCAGCCAAGATCCCCAGGGCACAGATACGCAGTATTTT.

V and J are TRBV6-6 and TRBJ1-6; D remains ambiguous. The ends were cut back, 8 bases at V and 3 bases at J, with 8 bases in the middle. CDR3 size: 13 residues. Germline assignment: CDR1 MNHNY and CDR2 SVGAGI (reference sequence). DNA for the CDR3: TGTGCCAGCGGTGCAGGCTATAATTCACCCCTCCACTTT. It is translated as CASGAGYNSPLHF.

This clone showed up just once. This chain joins TRBV7-9 and TRBJ1-6, with 8 bases aligning to TRBD1. The CDR3 spans 17 residues. V was clipped by 4 bases and J by 7 bases; unmatched bases: 12. CDR1 and CDR2 from the germline V gene are SEHNR and FQNEAQ (reference sequence). Here the CDR3 DNA reads TGTGCCAGCAGCTCTTGGACAGGGAAGGGAAAAAATTCACCCCTCCACTTT. Amino acids: CASSSWTGKGKNSPLHF.

This clone appeared a single time. The J gene is TRBJ2-7, the V gene TRBV19; no clear D. Looked up from germline, CDR1 is LNHDA and CDR2 is SQIVND (reference sequence). Trimming took off 4 bases at V and 4 bases at J, with 20 bases between the two ends. The CDR3 totals 16 residues. CDR3 coding DNA: TGTGCCAGTAGTACCACCTTGGCCCCGACTCCATACGAGCAGTACTTC. Translated, it gives CASSTTLAPTPYEQYF.

CDR3 sequence reads: CASSYSGTGISPLHF. Here the CDR3 DNA reads TGTGCCAGCAGTTACTCCGGGACAGGGATTTCACCCCTCCACTTT. The V gene is TRBV6-5, the J gene TRBJ1-6, with 9 positions matching TRBD1. CDR1 MNHEY and CDR2 SVGAGI come from the germline V gene. V lost 0 bases, J lost 9 bases, and 3 bases stayed unmatched. This CDR3 is built from 15 residues.

The V call is TRBV7-6, the J call TRBJ2-7, with D possibly being TRBD1 (6 bases). Germline-derived CDR1 and CDR2 are SGHVS and FNYEAQ. The CDR3 is 12 residues long. Trimming removed 5 bases from V and 5 bases from J, with 10 bases in between. The CDR3: CASSLNRDEQYF. CDR3 bases: TGTGCCAGCAGCCTGAACAGGGACGAGCAGTACTTC.

The chain employs TRBV18 and TRBJ1-5; D perhaps matches TRBD1 (6 bases). The CDR3 is 14 residues long. V lost 8 bases and J lost 7, with 18 bases in between. Germline V lookup: CDR1 KGHSH, CDR2 LQKENI. CDR3 in amino acids: CASPDGGRRQPQHF. The CDR3 DNA reads TGTGCCAGCCCGGACGGGGGGCGGAGGCAGCCCCAGCATTTT.

This chain joins TRBV5-4 and TRBJ1-2; D call uncertain. V lost 2 bases to trimming and J lost 0 bases, with 5 bases between them. Germline loops: CDR1 SGHNT, CDR2 YYREEE (reference sequence). The CDR3 has 13 amino acids. CDR3 in amino acids: CASSFPSNYGYTF. The CDR3, as DNA: TGTGCCAGCAGCTTCCCCTCTAACTATGGCTACACCTTC. The full variable domain, in which reference TRBV5-4 and TRBJ1-2 provide the parts outside the CDR3, is ETGVTQSPTHLIKTRGQQVTLRCSSQSGHNTVSWYQQALGQGPQFIFQYYREEENGRGNFPPRFSGLQFPNYSSELNVNALELDDSALYLCASSFPSNYGYTFGSGTRLTVV.

This clone was observed a few times. The DNA is left out, because the CDR3 cannot be placed on it with certainty; the CDR3 is given as TCRdb lists it. J is TRBJ1-3 and V is TRBV2; TRBD1 was called by the table and not checked on the DNA. Ends included, the CDR3 has 17 residues. Germline V lookup: CDR1 SNHLY, CDR2 FYNNEI. CDR3: CASSSSGQGVAGNTIYF.

The rearrangement uses TRBV6-6 and TRBJ1-1, with D unresolved. Germline lookup yields CDR1 MNHNY and CDR2 SVGAGI (reference sequence). The CDR3 covers 14 residues. The V end lost 3 bases, the J end lost 1 base, and 9 bases lay between the germline ends. The DNA for the CDR3 is TGTGCCAGCAGTTATCGAGGTGGGAACACTGAAGCTTTCTTT. Translation gives CASSYRGGNTEAFF.